This T cell receptor beta chain was identified during a study of blood T cell repertoires in COVID-19. In the study overall: Samples of COVID-19 (acute and convalescent) were obtained from the United States, Italy and Spain. In each case, the material was cDNA or gDNA derived from T cells, B-cell-depleted T cells, or PBMCs.

Per the authors' pipeline: Amplification of reference gene primers was used by the study to estimate nucleated cell counts. Assay used: immunoSEQ multiplex PCR; TCRdb lists only in-frame clones, some missing. V and J calls and clone size are copied from that table; D and trimming were computed from the DNA. This sample yields over 300,000 clones, of which nearly 90% are seen a single time; about 7% belongs to the top ten. Deletions cut 0 bases from V and 6 bases from J, with 12 bases between. CDR3 length equals 14 residues. Per germline, CDR1 ENHRY and CDR2 SYGVKD. Sequencing was performed on peripheral blood. This sequence joins TRBV10-3 and TRBJ2-7; D unresolved. The TCR sequence derives from a young man with active or convalescent COVID-19. The CDR3 region has the DNA TGTGCCATCAGTGAGTCGGTCCCGCGAGGCGAGCAGTACTTC. Its translation: CAISESVPRGEQYF.